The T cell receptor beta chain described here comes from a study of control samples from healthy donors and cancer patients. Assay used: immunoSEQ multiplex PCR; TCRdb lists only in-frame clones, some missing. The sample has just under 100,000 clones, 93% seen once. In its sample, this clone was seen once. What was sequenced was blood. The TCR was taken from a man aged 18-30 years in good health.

Here the CDR3 DNA reads TGTGCCAGCTCAGGGGTGGGTGAATACAATGAGCAGTTCTTC. Its translation: CASSGVGEYNEQFF. This chain uses TRBV18 with TRBJ2-1; D is ambiguous. Trimming took 5 bases from V and 4 from J, leaving 12 bases between them. Germline CDR1 and CDR2: KGHSH and LQKENI. The CDR3 loop spans 14 amino acids.